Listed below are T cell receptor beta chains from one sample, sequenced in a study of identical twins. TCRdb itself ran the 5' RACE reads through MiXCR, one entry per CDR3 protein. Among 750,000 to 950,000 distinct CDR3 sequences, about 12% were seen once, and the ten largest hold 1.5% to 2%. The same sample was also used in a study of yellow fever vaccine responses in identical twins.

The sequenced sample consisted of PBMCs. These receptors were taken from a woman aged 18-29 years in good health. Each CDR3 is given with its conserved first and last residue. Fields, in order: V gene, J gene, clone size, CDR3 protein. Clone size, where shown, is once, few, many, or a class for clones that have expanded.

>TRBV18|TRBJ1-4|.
CASSPMTGVGVEKLFF
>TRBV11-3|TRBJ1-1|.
CASSPDSFMNTEAFF
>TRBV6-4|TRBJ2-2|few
CASSDGLAAGELFF
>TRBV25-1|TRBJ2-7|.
CATRKAGGYEQYF
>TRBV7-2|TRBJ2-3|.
CATRHSGPTDTQYF
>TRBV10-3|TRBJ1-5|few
CAISGQGVPQHF
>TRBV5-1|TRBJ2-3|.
CASSRTRGDADTQYF
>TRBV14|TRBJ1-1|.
CASSSRLWNTEAFF
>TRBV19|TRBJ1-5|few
CASRAGSLKPQHF
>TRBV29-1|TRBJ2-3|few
CSETSGSTDTQYF
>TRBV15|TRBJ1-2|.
CATSRDQGDRGYTF
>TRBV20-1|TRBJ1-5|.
CSARSRTGEVGQPQHF
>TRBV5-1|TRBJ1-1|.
CASKEGSGTEAFF
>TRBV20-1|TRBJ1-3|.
CSARPSGNTIYF